These 21 T cell receptor beta chains share one sample of origin, sequenced in a study of CD8 T cells in Susac syndrome (dated by TCRdb to between 2018 and 2020). Library construction relied on the immunoSEQ multiplex PCR assay. RNA was extracted with the RNeasy kit and roughly 0.5 to 1 ug was reverse transcribed using random hexamers. The public reads were reanalyzed by TCRdb: fastp trimming at Q25, MiXCR alignment, in-frame beta chains only. For every CDR3 protein sequence, its rows merge into one entry that carries the most common genes and DNA. This sample is represented by approximately 110,000 distinct CDR3 sequences; about 94% of them were singletons. Around 0.087% of the sample comes from the top ten. Input material: CD4+ T cells from PBMCs. The source of these receptors is a human donor in good health.

This chain joins TRBV7-9 and TRBJ2-7; D uncertain. The CDR3 consists of 13 residues. CDR1 and CDR2 (germline): SEHNR, FQNEAQ (reference sequence). The V gene lost 5 bases and the J gene lost 1 base, with 9 bases spanning the gap. The CDR3 sequence is CASSVGPSYEQYF. The CDR3 region has the DNA TGTGCCAGCAGCGTCGGGCCTTCCTACGAGCAGTACTTC.

This chain uses TRBV25-1 with TRBJ2-7, with no clear D. Trimming left V 0 bases short and J 8 bases short, with 5 bases between. The germline V gene has CDR1 MGHDK and CDR2 SYGVNS. The CDR3 contains 11 residues. CDR3: CASSEYDQQYF. Written as DNA, the CDR3 is TGTGCCAGCAGTGAATATGATCAGCAGTACTTC.

In DNA form, the CDR3 reads TGCGCCAGCAATCAGATTTCGCCAAAAGGACAGGGATTAAGGAATCAGCCCCAGCATTTT. Protein: CASNQISPKGQGLRNQPQHF. V usage is TRBV23-1 and J usage is TRBJ1-5, with 8 bases that match TRBD1. TRBV23-1 is designated an ORF whose function remains uncertain. The length of the CDR3 is 20 residues. Trimming cost V 7 bases and J 4 bases; bases outside gene matches: 24.

The CDR3 loop reads CASGFLQVQETQYF. Written as DNA, the CDR3 is TGTGCTAGTGGTTTTCTCCAGGTCCAAGAGACCCAGTACTTC. The V and J genes are TRBV12-5 and TRBJ2-5; D is undetermined. This CDR3 has 14 amino acids. CDR1 is LGHNT and CDR2 is FRNRAP in the germline V gene. V dropped 3 bases and J dropped 1 base, with 9 bases sitting between them.

The CDR3 here is CSASRGTSSYEQYF. The CDR3 DNA reads TGCAGTGCTAGTCGGGGGACTAGCAGCTACGAGCAGTACTTC. The J gene is TRBJ2-7, the V gene TRBV20-1; 9 bases align to TRBD2. CDR3 length: 14 residues. V gave up 3 bases and J gave up 3 bases; unmatched junction bases: 6. CDR1 and CDR2 (germline): DFQATT, SNEGSKA (reference sequence).

This clonotype appeared once. V is TRBV4-1 and J is TRBJ1-4; possible D gene TRBD1, 5 bases. V shed 1 base and J shed 10 bases, with 13 bases lying between them. The CDR3 contains 14 residues. The germline CDR1 and CDR2 sequences are MGHRA and YSYEKL. The CDR3, as DNA: TGCGCCAGCAGCCAAGTCGGTGGGGGGGGAAAACTGTTTTTT. Its translation: CASSQVGGGGKLFF.

The chain uses TRBV4-3 and TRBJ1-2; no clear D. Germline V CDR1 and CDR2: LGHNA, YSLEER. The CDR3 covers 15 residues. Trimming removed 0 bases from V and 6 bases from J, with 14 bases in between. CDR3: CASSQEFNREDGYTF. In DNA form, the CDR3 reads TGCGCCAGCAGCCAAGAATTTAACCGTGAGGATGGCTACACCTTC.

This rearrangement joins TRBV9 to TRBJ2-7, with no clear D. CDR1 is SGDLS and CDR2 is YYNGEE in the germline V gene. The CDR3 runs to 15 residues. Trimming cost V 4 bases and J 4 bases, with 18 bases left between them. The CDR3 sequence is CASSPQERRIYEQYF. The CDR3 DNA reads TGTGCCAGCAGCCCCCAGGAGAGGCGGATTTACGAGCAGTACTTC.

J is TRBJ2-5 and V is TRBV7-2, with D possibly TRBD2 on 6 matching bases. The CDR3 consists of 13 residues. Trimming took off 5 bases at V and 11 bases at J, with 18 bases between the two ends. Germline V gene sequence: CDR1 SGHTA, CDR2 FQGNSA. DNA for the CDR3: TGTGCCAGCAGCACTAAGCGGGTCTTTATTCAGTACTTC. Residues: CASSTKRVFIQYF.

V is TRBV5-4 and J is TRBJ2-2; 9 bases match TRBD1. The CDR3 runs to 17 residues. CDR1 and CDR2 (germline): SGHNT, YYREEE (reference sequence). The trim removed 0 bases at V and 1 base at J, leaving 4 bases unmatched. The CDR3 nucleotides read TGTGCCAGCAGCTTGGAGGGACAGGGACTGAACACCGGGGAGCTGTTTTTT. Translating gives CASSLEGQGLNTGELFF.

This clonotype has a single count. The chain employs TRBV5-6 and TRBJ2-6; maybe TRBD2 (5 bases). The CDR3 is made up of 11 amino acids. Deletions cut 4 bases from V and 17 bases from J, with 13 bases between. Germline loops: CDR1 SGHDT, CDR2 YYEEEE. This CDR3 reads CASSLRALLTF. As DNA, the CDR3 is TGTGCCAGCAGCCTGCGGGCGCTCTTGACTTTC. The full variable domain, in which reference TRBV5-6 and TRBJ2-6 provide the parts outside the CDR3, is DAGVTQSPTHLIKTRGQQVTLRCSPKSGHDTVSWYQQALGQGPQFIFQYYEEEERQRGNFPDRFSGHQFPNYSSELNVNALLLGDSALYLCASSLRALLTFGAGSRLTVL.

The chain carries TRBV20-1 and TRBJ2-5; D is perhaps TRBD1 (6 bases). The V gene's germline CDR1 is DFQATT and CDR2 SNEGSKA (reference sequence). V gave up 6 bases and J gave up 5 bases, with 16 bases separating them. The CDR3 extends over 13 amino acids. The CDR3 DNA is TGCAGTGCAAAGACAGGTAGACGGGAGACCCAGTACTTC. This encodes CSAKTGRRETQYF.

The chain joins TRBV2 to TRBJ2-5; no clear D gene. Germline V lookup: CDR1 SNHLY, CDR2 FYNNEI. The CDR3 consists of 14 residues. V gave up 3 bases and J gave up 5 bases, with 13 bases separating them. CDR3 in DNA: TGTGCCAGCAGTGAGACCGACTCCCGGGAGACCCAGTACTTC. It codes for CASSETDSRETQYF.

This chain joins TRBV20-1 and TRBJ2-7; no clear D gene. Germline CDR1 DFQATT, CDR2 SNEGSKA (reference sequence). Trimming left V 5 bases short and J 4 bases short, with 15 bases between. CDR3 length: 13 amino acids. CDR3 sequence (DNA): TGCAGTGCTTTGGTTGGCGCCTCGTACGAGCAGTACTTC. It encodes CSALVGASYEQYF.

The chain employs TRBV15 and TRBJ1-1; 9 bases are shared with TRBD1. The CDR3 loop spans 12 amino acids. Germline V lookup: CDR1 LNHNV, CDR2 YYDKDF (reference sequence). The junction had 4 bases not matched to a gene; V was cut back by 4 bases and J by 10 bases. The CDR3 sequence: CATSTQGALAFF. DNA for the CDR3: TGTGCCACCAGCACACAGGGGGCGTTAGCTTTCTTT.

The chain uses TRBV30 and TRBJ1-5; maybe TRBD1 (5 bases). Germline CDR1 reads GTSNPN; CDR2 reads SVGIG (reference sequence). The CDR3 covers 13 residues. V was shortened by 2 bases and J by 6 bases, with 11 bases between the two germline ends. The CDR3 coding sequence is TGTGCCTGGAGTACCTCGACAGTTCAGCCCCAGCATTTT. It encodes CAWSTSTVQPQHF. Full variable domain (rest looked up from reference TRBV30 and TRBJ1-5): SQTIHQWPATLVQPVGSPLSLECTVEGTSNPNLYWYRQAAGRGLQLLFYSVGIGQISSEVPQNLSASRPQDRQFILSSKKLLLSDSGFYLCAWSTSTVQPQHFGDGTRLSIL.

This sequence joins TRBV19 and TRBJ2-1, with 11 bases matching TRBD2. The CDR3 runs to 12 residues. With V trimmed by 3 bases and J by 16 bases, 5 bases remained unmatched. Germline lookup yields CDR1 LNHDA and CDR2 SQIVND (reference sequence). The CDR3 DNA is TGTGCCAGTAGTATGAGTAGCGGGAGGGCCTTCTTC. Translation gives CASSMSSGRAFF.

The chain carries TRBV20-1 and TRBJ2-2; 8 nucleotides align to TRBD2. This CDR3 contains 15 residues. V lost 3 bases to trimming and J lost 1 base; unmatched junction nucleotides: 4. CDR1 and CDR2 from the germline V gene are DFQATT and SNEGSKA (reference sequence). CDR3 loop: CSASKAGVNTGELFF. The CDR3 coding sequence is TGCAGTGCTAGTAAAGCGGGGGTGAACACCGGGGAGCTGTTTTTT.

The chain uses TRBV5-1 and TRBJ2-1; 13 nucleotides match TRBD2. The CDR3 contains 19 residues. Looked up from germline, CDR1 is SGHRS and CDR2 is YFSETQ. Trimming cost V 4 bases and J 3 bases; bases outside gene matches: 13. CDR3 region: CASSRRGTSGIGNYNEQFF. For the CDR3, the DNA is TGCGCCAGCAGCCGACGGGGGACTAGCGGGATCGGGAACTACAATGAGCAGTTCTTC.

This clonotype was recorded only once. The chain joins TRBV2 to TRBJ2-2; possibly TRBD2 for D (5 bases). Germline loops: CDR1 SNHLY, CDR2 FYNNEI. The CDR3 has 13 amino acids. The V end was cut by 7 bases, the J end by 6 bases, with 12 bases between. The DNA for the CDR3 is TGTGCCAGCAATATGGAGGCTCCCGGGGAGCTGTTTTTT. Amino acids: CASNMEAPGELFF.

The chain links TRBV29-1 to TRBJ1-1; D is possibly TRBD1 (5 bases). V shed 7 bases and J shed 1 base, with 19 bases lying between them. Germline values: CDR1 SQVTM, CDR2 ANQGSEA. The length of the CDR3 is 15 residues. For the CDR3, the DNA is TGCAGCGGTGCCCCCTCGGGGGTCCGGAACACTGAAGCTTTCTTT. Translated, it gives CSGAPSGVRNTEAFF.